This T cell receptor (beta chain) was sequenced during a study of cytomegalovirus exposure and HLA in healthy donors. Study-wide background: The 90 to 150 validation repertoires matched the approximately 700 first-cohort repertoires in platform, a later analysis reported. Study-wide results and limits: It was reportedly the case that the classifier diagnosed cytomegalovirus status with high specificity and sensitivity. The study flagged some 180 TCR beta chains as cytomegalovirus-associated. The tendency of first-cohort TCR clusters to co-occur in the 95 to 150 validation repertoires was the finding of a later analysis.

The table came from immunoSEQ multiplex PCR; TCRdb's copy has only in-frame clones and leaves some out. Of about 88,000 clones listed, 84% are singletons. With regard to this clone: Its antigen is currently unknown.

The sequencing sample was made of PBMCs. The sequence derives from a woman younger than 30 in good health and CMV-seropositive.

CDR3 in DNA: TGTGCCAGCAGCGTAGGCCTGGTTGCCTATGCTTACGAGCAGTACTTC. Translating gives CASSVGLVAYAYEQYF. The chain joins TRBV9 to TRBJ2-7; D not certain. CDR3 length: 16 amino acids. V was pared by 0 bases and J by 4 bases, with 17 bases between. Germline CDR1 reads SGDLS; CDR2 reads YYNGEE.